A single T cell receptor beta chain is shown here with its context. The sample comes from a study of T cell responses to AZD1222 COVID-19 vaccine. The germline V gene has CDR1 SNHLY and CDR2 FYNNEI. This CDR3 comprises 14 residues. The V end lost 9 bases, the J end lost 2 bases, and 17 bases lay between the germline ends. TCRdb's table, derived via immunoSEQ multiplex PCR, lists solely in-frame clones and lacks some. Here the sample spans about 88,000 clones, about 92% being singletons. V is TRBV2 and J is TRBJ2-7; tentatively, D is TRBD1 or TRBD2 (6 bases each). The sequence was collected from an adult in good health. This specimen was peripheral blood, taken on day 0 of AZD1222 vaccination. CDR3 sequence: CASRIGGPTYEQYF. CDR3 in DNA: TGTGCCAGTAGAATTGGGGGGCCTACCTACGAGCAGTACTTC.